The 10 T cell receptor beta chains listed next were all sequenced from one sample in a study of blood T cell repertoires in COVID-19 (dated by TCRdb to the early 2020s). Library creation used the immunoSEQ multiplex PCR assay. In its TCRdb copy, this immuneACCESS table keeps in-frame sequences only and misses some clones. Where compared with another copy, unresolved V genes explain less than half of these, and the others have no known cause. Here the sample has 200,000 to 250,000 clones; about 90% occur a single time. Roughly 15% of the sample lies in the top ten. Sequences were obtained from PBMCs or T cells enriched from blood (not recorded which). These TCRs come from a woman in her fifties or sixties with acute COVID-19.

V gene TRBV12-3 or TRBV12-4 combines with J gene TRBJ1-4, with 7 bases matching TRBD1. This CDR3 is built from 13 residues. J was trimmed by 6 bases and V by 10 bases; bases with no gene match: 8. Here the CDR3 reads CATRQGTYEKLFF. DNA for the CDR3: TGTGCCACCCGACAGGGAACCTATGAAAAACTGTTTTTT.

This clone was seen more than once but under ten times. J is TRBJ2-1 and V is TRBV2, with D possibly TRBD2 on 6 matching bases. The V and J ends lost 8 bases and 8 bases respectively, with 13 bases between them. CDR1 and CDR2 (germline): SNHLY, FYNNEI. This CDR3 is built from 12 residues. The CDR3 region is CASAGWRDEQFF. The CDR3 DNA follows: TGTGCCAGCGCGGGCTGGAGGGATGAGCAGTTCTTC.

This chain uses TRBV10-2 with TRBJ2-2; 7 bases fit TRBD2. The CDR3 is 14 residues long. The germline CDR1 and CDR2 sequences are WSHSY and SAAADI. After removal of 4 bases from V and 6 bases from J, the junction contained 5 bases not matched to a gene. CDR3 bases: TGCGCCAGCAGTGTGGCGGGAGAGGCCGGGGAGCTGTTTTTT. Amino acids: CASSVAGEAGELFF.

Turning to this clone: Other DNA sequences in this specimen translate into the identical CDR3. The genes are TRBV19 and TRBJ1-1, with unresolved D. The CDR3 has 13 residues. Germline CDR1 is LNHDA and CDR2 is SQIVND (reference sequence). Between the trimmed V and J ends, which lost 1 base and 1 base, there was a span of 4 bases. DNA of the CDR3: TGTGCCAGTAGTATAGCCAGGAACACTGAAGCTTTCTTT. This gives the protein CASSIARNTEAFF.

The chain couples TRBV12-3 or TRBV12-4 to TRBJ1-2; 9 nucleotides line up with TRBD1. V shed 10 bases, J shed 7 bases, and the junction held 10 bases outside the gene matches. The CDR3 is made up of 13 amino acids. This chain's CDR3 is CAIHRGRESGYTF. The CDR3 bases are TGTGCCATCCACAGGGGGCGGGAATCTGGCTACACCTTC.

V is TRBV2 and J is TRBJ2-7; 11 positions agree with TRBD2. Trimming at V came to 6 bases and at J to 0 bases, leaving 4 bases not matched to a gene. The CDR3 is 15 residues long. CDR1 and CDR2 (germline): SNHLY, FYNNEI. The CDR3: CASSGTSGSSYEQYF. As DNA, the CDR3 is TGTGCCAGCAGCGGGACTAGCGGCAGCTCCTACGAGCAGTACTTC. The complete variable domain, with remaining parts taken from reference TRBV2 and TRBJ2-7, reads EPEVTQTPSHQVTQMGQEVILRCVPISNHLYFYWYRQILGQKVEFLVSFYNNEISEKSEIFDDQFSVERPDGSNFTLKIRSTKLEDSAMYFCASSGTSGSSYEQYFGPGTRLTVT.

The CDR3 DNA sequence: TGCGCCAGCAGCTTGGCGGCAGGGATTGATGGAGAAAAACTGTTTTTT. The encoded protein is CASSLAAGIDGEKLFF. The genes are TRBV5-1 and TRBJ1-4; D might be TRBD1 (5 bases). V lost 0 bases and J lost 8, with 17 bases in between. Germline V gene lookup returns CDR1 SGHRS and CDR2 YFSETQ. The CDR3 extends over 16 amino acids.

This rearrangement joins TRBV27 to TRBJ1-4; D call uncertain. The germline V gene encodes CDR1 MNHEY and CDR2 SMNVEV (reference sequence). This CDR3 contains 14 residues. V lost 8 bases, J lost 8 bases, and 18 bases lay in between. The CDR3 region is CASGFARGGEKLFF. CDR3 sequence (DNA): TGTGCCAGCGGGTTCGCCCGGGGTGGCGAAAAACTGTTTTTT.

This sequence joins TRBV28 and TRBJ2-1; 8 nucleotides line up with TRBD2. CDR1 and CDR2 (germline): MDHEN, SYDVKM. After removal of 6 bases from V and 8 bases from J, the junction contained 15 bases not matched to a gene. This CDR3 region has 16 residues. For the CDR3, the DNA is TGTGCCAGCAGAACCTCCGGGACTAGTGTGGGCCATGAGCAGTTCTTC. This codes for CASRTSGTSVGHEQFF.

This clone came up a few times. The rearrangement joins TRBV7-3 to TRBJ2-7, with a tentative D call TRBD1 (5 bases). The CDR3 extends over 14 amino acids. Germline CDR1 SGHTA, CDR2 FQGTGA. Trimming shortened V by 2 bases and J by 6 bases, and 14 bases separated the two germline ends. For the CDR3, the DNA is TGTGCCAGCAGCTTAGGGGCAGGGCTCAGCGAGCAGTACTTC. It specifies CASSLGAGLSEQYF.